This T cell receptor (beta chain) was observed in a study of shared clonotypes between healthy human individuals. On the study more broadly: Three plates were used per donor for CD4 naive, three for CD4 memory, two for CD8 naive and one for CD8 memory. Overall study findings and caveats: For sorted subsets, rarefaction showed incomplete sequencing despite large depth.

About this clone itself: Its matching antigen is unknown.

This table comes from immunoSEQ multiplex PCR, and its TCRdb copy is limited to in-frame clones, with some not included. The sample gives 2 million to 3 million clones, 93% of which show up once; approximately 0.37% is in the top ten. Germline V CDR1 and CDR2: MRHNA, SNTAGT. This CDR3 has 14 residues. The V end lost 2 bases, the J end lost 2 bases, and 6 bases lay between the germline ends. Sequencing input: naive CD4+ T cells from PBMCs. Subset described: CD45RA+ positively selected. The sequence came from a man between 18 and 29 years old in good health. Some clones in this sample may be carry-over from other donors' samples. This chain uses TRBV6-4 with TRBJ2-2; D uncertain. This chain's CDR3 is CASSDRSNTGELFF. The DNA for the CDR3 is TGTGCCAGCAGTGACAGATCAAACACCGGGGAGCTGTTTTTT.